Given below is one T cell receptor beta chain in context. The antigen is unknown. The PCR ran on 60 Vbeta and 13 Jbeta primers. Sequencing used immunoSEQ multiplex PCR; TCRdb keeps in-frame clones, though not all of them. The data contain approximately 160,000 clones, around four fifths of them singletons. The trim removed 5 bases at V and 0 bases at J, leaving 9 bases unmatched. The CDR3 has 18 amino acids. Germline V gives CDR1 SGHTA, CDR2 FQGNSA. These data are taken from a study of cytomegalovirus exposure and HLA in healthy donors. Notes on the study in general: Only CMV serostatus was available as immune exposure information. Later analysis revealed greater clonal expansion in HLA-associated TCR beta chains than in equally common others.

This sequence was found in a woman aged 45-59 years in good health and CMV-seropositive. V usage is TRBV7-2 and J usage is TRBJ2-1; 11 bases map to TRBD2. Sequencing was done on a sample of PBMCs. The CDR3 bases are TGTGCCAGCAGCCTTGGGACTAGCGGCTTTAGCTCCTACAATGAGCAGTTCTTC. Translating gives CASSLGTSGFSSYNEQFF.